The clone carrying this T cell receptor (beta chain) has more than one count but fewer than ten. Antigen: not known. This sample was taken from a study of response to subunit inactivated influenza vaccine. In TCRdb, the RT-PCR reads were re-called with MiXCR into one record per CDR3 protein. Of around 570,000 distinct CDR3 sequences in the sample, about 7.6% were seen once. Trimming stripped 1 base from V and 2 bases from J, with 15 bases between. The germline V gene has CDR1 SGHTA and CDR2 FQGNSA. This CDR3 comprises 16 residues. Study-level points and caveats: Every seasonal influenza vaccination brings in few new T cells, the authors suggested.

This receptor was identified in a man between 50 and 75 years old who received an inactivated influenza vaccine. The sequenced sample was PBMCs from blood, obtained about 24 months after vaccination. V is TRBV7-2 and J is TRBJ2-7; possibly TRBD1 or TRBD2 for D (5 bases each). This CDR3 reads CASSLDGGGRTYEQYF. CDR3 nucleotides: TGTGCCAGCAGCTTAGACGGTGGGGGTCGGACCTACGAGCAGTACTTC.